Presented here are 19 T cell receptor beta chains from one specimen sequenced in a study of blood T cell repertoires in COVID-19. Assay: immunoSEQ multiplex PCR; the TCRdb copy retains only in-frame clones and omits some. The table includes tens of thousands of clones, roughly 76% detected once. Sample: peripheral blood. The receptors shown here come from a woman in her 70s with acute or convalescent COVID-19.

V is TRBV10-2 and J is TRBJ2-3, with 7 bases lining up with TRBD2. V shed 7 bases, J shed 6 bases, and the junction held 10 bases outside the gene matches. Germline CDR1 WSHSY, CDR2 SAAADI. This CDR3 has 14 amino acids. In DNA, the CDR3 is TGCGCCAGCAAGGGCGGGAGTCCCCGGGATACGCAGTATTTT. It yields the protein CASKGGSPRDTQYF.

This chain links TRBV15 with TRBJ1-5; 11 bases map to TRBD1. Germline V gene data show CDR1 as LNHNV and CDR2 as YYDKDF (reference sequence). V was pared by 1 base and J by 2 bases, with 1 base of the junction left unmatched. CDR3 size: 16 residues. The CDR3 here is CATSRGTGGGNQPQHF. For the CDR3, the DNA is TGTGCCACCAGCAGAGGGACAGGGGGCGGCAATCAGCCCCAGCATTTT.

V and J are TRBV2 and TRBJ2-5; possible D gene TRBD1, 6 bases. V lost 10 bases and J 4 bases, leaving 22 bases between the germline ends. The CDR3 contains 15 residues. Germline lookup yields CDR1 SNHLY and CDR2 FYNNEI. The CDR3 here is CANRLQGNPGETQYF. CDR3 sequence (DNA): TGTGCCAACCGTCTCCAGGGGAACCCGGGAGAGACCCAGTACTTC.

The chain joins TRBV13 to TRBJ1-5, with a tentative D call TRBD1 (6 bases). The V gene lost 0 bases and the J gene lost 2 bases, with 14 bases spanning the gap. The CDR3 covers 17 residues. The germline V gene has CDR1 PRHDT and CDR2 FYEKMQ (reference sequence). CDR3 sequence reads: CASSLGRRGSGNQPQHF. The CDR3 nucleotides are TGTGCCAGCAGCTTAGGCCGCAGGGGCTCGGGCAATCAGCCCCAGCATTTT.

V is TRBV5-1 and J is TRBJ2-3; D uncertain. From germline, CDR1 is SGHRS and CDR2 YFSETQ. This CDR3 contains 15 residues. V lost 0 bases and J 0 bases, leaving 8 bases between the germline ends. In DNA, the CDR3 is TGCGCCAGCAGCTTGGCCTCTCTTAGCACAGATACGCAGTATTTT. Its translation is CASSLASLSTDTQYF. Using reference TRBV5-1 and TRBJ2-3 for the parts outside the CDR3, the full variable domain is KAGVTQTPRYLIKTRGQQVTLSCSPISGHRSVSWYQQTPGQGLQFLFEYFSETQRNKGNFPGRFSGRQFSNSRSEMNVSTLELGDSALYLCASSLASLSTDTQYFGPGTRLTVL.

V is TRBV19 and J is TRBJ2-2, with TRBD1 matching over 9 bases. Germline CDR1 reads LNHDA; CDR2 reads SQIVND (reference sequence). The length of the CDR3 is 14 residues. With V trimmed by 10 bases and J by 3 bases, 6 bases remained unmatched. The CDR3 region is CATSRQGDTGELFF. CDR3 coding DNA: TGTGCCACCAGCAGACAGGGGGACACCGGGGAGCTGTTTTTT.

This clone was counted a single time. This chain links TRBV5-4 with TRBJ1-1; 7 bases align to TRBD1. V lost 6 bases to trimming and J lost 6 bases; unmatched junction nucleotides: 2. Germline V lookup: CDR1 SGHNT, CDR2 YYREEE (reference sequence). The CDR3 extends over 11 amino acids. Here the CDR3 reads CASTGQAEAFF. The CDR3, as DNA: TGTGCCAGCACTGGACAGGCTGAAGCTTTCTTT.

This sequence joins TRBV5-1 and TRBJ1-2; D perhaps matches TRBD1 (6 bases). Germline CDR1 and CDR2: SGHRS and YFSETQ. This CDR3 has 13 residues. V shed 2 bases and J shed 8 bases, with 13 bases lying between them. CDR3 protein: CASSFGGGYGYTF. The DNA of the CDR3 is TGCGCCAGCAGCTTTGGTGGGGGCTACGGCTACACCTTC.

This rearrangement joins TRBV11-3 to TRBJ2-5; D perhaps matches TRBD1 (5 bases). Deletions cut 1 base from V and 0 bases from J, with 12 bases between. This CDR3 region has 16 residues. The V gene's germline CDR1 is SGHNT and CDR2 YENEEA. CDR3 coding DNA: TGTGCCAGCAGCTTAGGGTCCGGACACCACCAAGAGACCCAGTACTTC. Protein: CASSLGSGHHQETQYF.

The chain recombines TRBV7-9 with TRBJ2-1; D remains ambiguous. Germline CDR1 is SEHNR and CDR2 is FQNEAQ (reference sequence). Trimming cost V 6 bases and J 5 bases, with 5 bases left between them. The CDR3 contains 11 residues. The CDR3 bases are TGTGCCAGCAGACTAAACAATGAGCAGTTCTTC. Translated: CASRLNNEQFF.

In nucleotides, the CDR3 is TGTGCCAGCAGCCAAGATCGGGGAGGGAGGGGTGAAAAACTGTTTTTT. It is translated as CASSQDRGGRGEKLFF. The chain carries TRBV4-2 and TRBJ1-4, with D possibly matching TRBD1 (5 bases). From germline, CDR1 is LGHNA and CDR2 YNFKEQ. The CDR3 consists of 16 residues. V was cut by 0 bases and J by 7 bases, with 15 bases left in between.

The V gene is TRBV2, the J gene TRBJ2-1, with D maybe TRBD2 (5 bases). The CDR3 totals 16 residues. Germline CDR1 is SNHLY and CDR2 is FYNNEI. V lost 2 bases, J lost 5 bases, and 16 bases lay in between. The CDR3 sequence is CASSERTRHRNNEQFF. CDR3 nucleotide sequence: TGTGCCAGCAGTGAACGGACTCGCCATAGGAACAATGAGCAGTTCTTC.

V usage is TRBV2 and J usage is TRBJ1-4; TRBD1 matches 8 bases. This CDR3 has 14 amino acids. The junction had 3 bases not matched to a gene; V was cut back by 6 bases and J by 3 bases. CDR1 is SNHLY, CDR2 FYNNEI, per germline. The CDR3 loop reads CASRPGQANEKLFF. The CDR3 DNA reads as TGTGCCAGCAGGCCGGGACAGGCTAATGAAAAACTGTTTTTT.

This chain connects TRBV5-1 to TRBJ1-4; D unclear. The CDR3 is 14 residues long. Trimming pared 0 bases from V and 0 bases from J, leaving 3 bases between. Germline-derived CDR1 and CDR2 are SGHRS and YFSETQ. The CDR3 DNA reads TGCGCCAGCAGCTTGGTAGCAACTAATGAAAAACTGTTTTTT. Amino acid sequence: CASSLVATNEKLFF.

The chain carries TRBV27 and TRBJ2-1, with 10 bases lining up with TRBD1. V shed 5 bases and J 3 bases; nucleotides not matched to a gene: 7. CDR3 length equals 16 residues. From germline, CDR1 is MNHEY and CDR2 SMNVEV (reference sequence). The CDR3 sequence: CASSTPRDRGYNEQFF. CDR3 sequence (DNA): TGTGCCAGCAGTACCCCCCGGGACAGGGGCTACAATGAGCAGTTCTTC.

The count of this clone is one. J is TRBJ2-7 and V is TRBV10-3; D is uncertain. The germline V gene has CDR1 ENHRY and CDR2 SYGVKD. The CDR3 loop spans 14 amino acids. V was pared by 3 bases and J by 1 base, with 10 bases between. The CDR3 reads CAISDRFSSYEQYF. CDR3 coding DNA: TGTGCCATCAGTGACAGATTTTCATCCTACGAGCAGTACTTC.

This clone showed up just a few times. The genes are TRBV6-5 and TRBJ2-3; 7 bases map to TRBD2. This CDR3 is built from 13 residues. V dropped 6 bases and J dropped 6; count of bases not matched to a gene: 6. Germline loops: CDR1 MNHEY, CDR2 SVGAGI. In DNA form, the CDR3 reads TGTGCCAGCAGCCTGACTAGCCGGGATACGCAGTATTTT. It yields the protein CASSLTSRDTQYF.

In its sample, this clone was seen a few times. The chain employs TRBV27 and TRBJ1-2; TRBD1 is a possible D gene (5 bases). V was shortened by 2 bases and J by 8 bases, with 15 bases between the two germline ends. This CDR3 is 14 amino acids long. Germline loops: CDR1 MNHEY, CDR2 SMNVEV (reference sequence). This CDR3 is CASSLRAGTRGYTF. The CDR3, as DNA: TGTGCCAGCAGTTTAAGGGCGGGGACGAGGGGCTACACCTTC.

The chain has TRBV11-2 and TRBJ1-5, with TRBD1 matching over 7 bases. CDR3 length: 14 residues. Germline V gives CDR1 SGHAT, CDR2 FQNNGV. Germline trimming cut 3 bases from V and 7 bases from J; bases unmatched to any gene: 6. CDR3 nucleotide sequence: TGTGCCAGCAGCTTTGGAGGGGGCCGGCAGCCCCAGCATTTT. Its protein is CASSFGGGRQPQHF.